Detailed here is one T cell receptor (beta chain). The CDR3 extends over 13 amino acids. Germline V CDR1 and CDR2: SQVTM, ANQGSEA. With 4 bases removed from V and 2 bases from J, the gap between germline ends came to 11 bases. Libraries were prepared by immunoSEQ multiplex PCR; TCRdb keeps only in-frame clonotypes and omits some of them. The sample has a few hundred thousand clones, roughly 90% seen once. All exposed participants met a person with COVID-19 within 2 weeks before entering the study. The sample comes from a study of blood T cell repertoires in COVID-19. Study-wide background: Whether acute or convalescent, the COVID-19 samples came from the United States, Italy and Spain.

The sample comprised PBMCs or T cells enriched from blood (not recorded which). The chain recombines TRBV29-1 with TRBJ1-2; D ambiguous. This receptor was identified in a woman between 18 and 29 years old who had been exposed to COVID-19. CDR3 amino acids: CSVVNRENYGYTF. The CDR3, as DNA: TGCAGCGTTGTAAACAGAGAGAACTATGGCTACACCTTC.